Presented here are 24 T cell receptor beta chains from one specimen sequenced in a study of cytomegalovirus exposure and HLA in healthy donors. The primer mix had 60 Vbeta and 13 Jbeta primers. TCRdb keeps only in-frame clones here, not all; method: immunoSEQ multiplex PCR. The sample records 160,000 or so clones, 65% to 90% being singletons. Source material: PBMCs. The source of these receptors is a man in his forties or fifties in good health and CMV-seropositive.

The V gene is TRBV4-3, the J gene TRBJ2-2; 7 nucleotides align to TRBD1. CDR3 length equals 16 residues. Germline values: CDR1 LGHNA, CDR2 YSLEER. The trim removed 3 bases at V and 2 bases at J, leaving 6 bases unmatched. CDR3 residues: CASSQSTGFNTGELFF. In nucleotides, the CDR3 is TGCGCCAGCAGCCAGTCGACAGGGTTTAACACCGGGGAGCTGTTTTTT.

The chain has TRBV28 and TRBJ1-3, with 9 bases aligning to TRBD1. The V segment lost 4 bases and the J segment 4 bases; nucleotides outside the gene matches: 8. The CDR3 is 16 amino acids. Looked up from germline, CDR1 is MDHEN and CDR2 is SYDVKM. DNA for the CDR3: TGTGCCAGCAGTTCCCCCTCGACAGGGGGAGGAAACACCATATATTTT. Translation gives CASSSPSTGGGNTIYF.

The chain couples TRBV30 to TRBJ2-7, with 7 bases fitting TRBD1. Trimming cost V 7 bases and J 3 bases; bases outside gene matches: 12. This CDR3 spans 14 amino acids. The V gene's germline CDR1 is GTSNPN and CDR2 SVGIG (reference sequence). CDR3 region: CAFVQHRGRYEQYF. CDR3 DNA: TGTGCCTTCGTCCAACACAGGGGTCGCTACGAGCAGTACTTC.

CDR3 bases: TGTGCCAGCAGCCCGGGATCATATCCCATATATGGCTACACCTTC. Translating gives CASSPGSYPIYGYTF. The chain is built from TRBV6-6 and TRBJ1-2; no definite D call. The V end lost 6 bases, the J end lost 5 bases, and 19 bases lay between the germline ends. The CDR3 is made up of 15 amino acids. In germline, CDR1 is MNHNY, CDR2 SVGAGI (reference sequence).

This clone was observed a few times. The chain links TRBV28 to TRBJ2-5; 8 nucleotides agree with TRBD1. Trimming at V came to 8 bases and at J to 0 bases, leaving 2 bases not matched to a gene. Germline V gene data show CDR1 as MDHEN and CDR2 as SYDVKM. The CDR3 is 13 amino acids. This chain's CDR3 is CASGRGHQETQYF. The CDR3, as DNA: TGTGCCAGCGGCAGGGGGCACCAAGAGACCCAGTACTTC.

This chain joins TRBV2 and TRBJ1-1, with D perhaps matching TRBD1 (5 bases). Germline V lookup: CDR1 SNHLY, CDR2 FYNNEI. Trimming took 4 bases from V and 3 from J, leaving 9 bases between them. The CDR3 has 13 amino acids. Here the CDR3 DNA reads TGTGCCAGCAGTGCCAGGGAGGACACTGAAGCTTTCTTT. It specifies CASSAREDTEAFF.

The chain joins TRBV11-3 to TRBJ2-5; 7 positions agree with TRBD1. The germline V gene encodes CDR1 SGHNT and CDR2 YENEEA. The trim removed 4 bases at V and 2 bases at J, leaving 1 base unmatched. The CDR3 covers 13 residues. CDR3 DNA: TGTGCCAGCAGCTCGGGACAGCAAGAGACCCAGTACTTC. Protein sequence: CASSSGQQETQYF.

About this clone itself: Sequence at one end of the junction differs from germline and may be a read error. The rearrangement uses TRBV5-4 and TRBJ2-1, with TRBD2 matching 11 bases. This CDR3 region has 16 residues. CDR1 and CDR2 (germline): SGHNT, YYREEE (reference sequence). In nucleotides, the CDR3 is TGCGCCAGCAGCCCAAAGACTAGCGGGGAAAACAATGAGCAGTTCTTC. Protein sequence: CASSPKTSGENNEQFF.

This clone showed up just once. This chain uses TRBV11-3 with TRBJ2-3; 9 bases are a match to TRBD1. The V gene end was trimmed by 5 bases and the J gene end by 0 bases; junction bases not matched to a gene: 3. This CDR3 has 15 amino acids. CDR1 and CDR2 (germline): SGHNT, YENEEA. As DNA, the CDR3 is TGTGCCAGCAGCCCACAGGGGGCGAGCACAGATACGCAGTATTTT. This codes for CASSPQGASTDTQYF. Using reference TRBV11-3 and TRBJ2-3 for the parts outside the CDR3, the full variable domain is EAGVVQSPRYKIIEKKQPVAFWCNPISGHNTLYWYLQNLGQGPELLIRYENEEAVDDSQLPKDRFSAERLKGVDSTLKIQPAELGDSAVYLCASSPQGASTDTQYFGPGTRLTVL.

This rearrangement joins TRBV5-1 to TRBJ2-1; maybe TRBD1 (5 bases). V was clipped by 4 bases and J by 8 bases, with 25 bases between them. This CDR3 is 17 amino acids long. The germline gives CDR1 SGHRS, CDR2 YFSETQ. For the CDR3, the DNA is TGCGCCAGCAGCACTACAGGAGTCACCAATCTATGGGATGAGCAGTTCTTC. This sequence encodes CASSTTGVTNLWDEQFF. The complete variable domain, with remaining parts taken from reference TRBV5-1 and TRBJ2-1, reads KAGVTQTPRYLIKTRGQQVTLSCSPISGHRSVSWYQQTPGQGLQFLFEYFSETQRNKGNFPGRFSGRQFSNSRSEMNVSTLELGDSALYLCASSTTGVTNLWDEQFFGPGTRLTVL.

This chain joins TRBV18 and TRBJ1-2; D unresolved. V was pared by 3 bases and J by 4 bases, with 9 bases between. The CDR3 covers 13 residues. Germline-derived CDR1 and CDR2 are KGHSH and LQKENI. The CDR3 DNA reads TGTGCCAGCTCACCCTCTCCAGGCTATGGCTACACCTTC. Residues: CASSPSPGYGYTF.

This sequence joins TRBV10-3 and TRBJ2-7; no reliable D call. The germline CDR1 and CDR2 sequences are ENHRY and SYGVKD. This CDR3 comprises 17 residues. Trimming stripped 6 bases from V and 4 bases from J, with 25 bases between. The CDR3 spells CAIRQMIGGSRGYEQYF. The CDR3 nucleotides are TGTGCCATCAGACAGATGATAGGTGGATCTCGTGGGTACGAGCAGTACTTC.

The rearrangement uses TRBV12-5 and TRBJ2-1, with 7 bases matching TRBD1. Germline values: CDR1 LGHNT, CDR2 FRNRAP. The ends lost 5 bases at V and 9 bases at J; junction bases unmatched: 4. The CDR3 is 12 amino acids. CDR3 nucleotide sequence: TGTGCTAGTGGTAAGACAGGGACTGAGCAGTTCTTC. Translated, it gives CASGKTGTEQFF.

The rearrangement links TRBV15 to TRBJ1-5, with 8 bases fitting TRBD1. Germline V CDR1 and CDR2: LNHNV, YYDKDF (reference sequence). Trimming removed 0 bases from V and 3 bases from J; junction bases left unmatched: 7. The CDR3 extends over 17 amino acids. The CDR3 region is CATSREDRVLYNQPQHF. CDR3 nucleotides: TGTGCCACCAGCAGAGAGGACAGGGTGCTTTACAATCAGCCCCAGCATTTT.

V usage is TRBV18 and J usage is TRBJ2-5; TRBD1 aligns across 10 bases. The trim removed 3 bases at V and 1 base at J, leaving 8 bases unmatched. Germline values: CDR1 KGHSH, CDR2 LQKENI. This CDR3 spans 17 amino acids. The CDR3 is CASSPVFGTGVQETQYF. The CDR3 nucleotides read TGTGCCAGCTCACCCGTATTTGGGACAGGGGTCCAAGAGACCCAGTACTTC.

This clone was counted only a few times. V gene TRBV27 combines with J gene TRBJ1-3; no definite D call. Between the trimmed V and J ends, which lost 2 bases and 1 base, there was a span of 9 bases. Germline values: CDR1 MNHEY, CDR2 SMNVEV (reference sequence). CDR3 length: 15 amino acids. For the CDR3, the DNA is TGTGCCAGCAGTTTACTACCGCGGTCTGGAAACACCATATATTTT. It is translated as CASSLLPRSGNTIYF.

The gene calls are TRBV28 and TRBJ1-4, with a possible D match to TRBD1 (6 bases). Germline values: CDR1 MDHEN, CDR2 SYDVKM. The CDR3 consists of 13 residues. Trimming pared 5 bases from V and 5 bases from J, leaving 9 bases between. The CDR3 loop reads CASSRDRNEKLFF. CDR3 nucleotides: TGTGCCAGCAGTCGTGACAGGAATGAAAAACTGTTTTTT.

The chain is built from TRBV6-5 and TRBJ1-6; D is possibly TRBD1 (6 bases). The CDR3 consists of 15 residues. The V gene lost 5 bases and the J gene lost 6 bases, with 14 bases spanning the gap. CDR1 is MNHEY and CDR2 is SVGAGI in the germline V gene. The CDR3 sequence: CASSTPQGLNSPLHF. The CDR3 DNA reads TGTGCCAGCAGTACCCCCCAGGGGCTTAATTCACCCCTCCACTTT.

This chain connects TRBV28 to TRBJ2-7; 7 bases are a match to TRBD1. The V gene's germline CDR1 is MDHEN and CDR2 SYDVKM. Trimming removed 5 bases from V and 0 bases from J; junction bases left unmatched: 4. The length of the CDR3 is 14 residues. In nucleotides, the CDR3 is TGTGCCAGCAGTGGGCAGGGGGACTCCTACGAGCAGTACTTC. It is translated as CASSGQGDSYEQYF.

The rearrangement joins TRBV6-5 to TRBJ2-7; the match to TRBD2 covers 10 bases. This CDR3 is built from 14 residues. CDR1 and CDR2 (germline): MNHEY, SVGAGI. Trimming at V came to 5 bases and at J to 3 bases, leaving 4 bases not matched to a gene. The CDR3 here is CASSRTSGRYEQYF. The CDR3 DNA sequence: TGTGCCAGCAGTCGGACTAGCGGTCGCTACGAGCAGTACTTC.

This clone appeared once. This chain connects TRBV15 to TRBJ1-5, with D perhaps TRBD1 (5 bases). The germline V gene has CDR1 LNHNV and CDR2 YYDKDF (reference sequence). V lost 7 bases and J 5 bases, leaving 15 bases between the germline ends. CDR3 size: 14 residues. CDR3 residues: CATMASGGDQPQHF. The CDR3 DNA follows: TGTGCCACCATGGCCTCAGGAGGGGATCAGCCCCAGCATTTT. Looking up the rest from reference TRBV15 and TRBJ1-5 gives the full variable domain: DAMVIQNPRYQVTQFGKPVTLSCSQTLNHNVMYWYQQKSSQAPKLLFHYYDKDFNNEADTPDNFQSRRPNTSFCFLDIRSPGLGDTAMYLCATMASGGDQPQHFGDGTRLSIL.

This chain uses TRBV29-1 with TRBJ1-5; D is undetermined. Per the germline V gene, CDR1 is SQVTM and CDR2 is ANQGSEA. There are 12 residues in the CDR3. Trimming shortened V by 4 bases and J by 3 bases, and 7 bases separated the two germline ends. CDR3 coding DNA: TGCAGCGTTGGGGCAGTCAATCAGCCCCAGCATTTT. It specifies CSVGAVNQPQHF.

For this clone: Germline is not matched at one junction end, which may reflect a read error. The chain joins TRBV5-6 to TRBJ1-6; a weak D match, TRBD1 (6 bases). There are 12 residues in the CDR3. Germline-derived CDR1 and CDR2 are SGHDT and YYEEEE. The CDR3 sequence is CASSLWTVGTVF. In DNA, the CDR3 is TGTGCCAGCAGCTTATGGACAGTTGGTACCGTATTT.

This clone was picked up one time. The chain links TRBV28 to TRBJ2-1; 9 positions agree with TRBD1. The length of the CDR3 is 15 residues. CDR1 is MDHEN and CDR2 is SYDVKM in the germline V gene. V lost 6 bases, J lost 1 base, and 4 bases stayed unmatched. CDR3 coding DNA: TGTGCCAGCAGGATGACAGGGGGGTCCTACAATGAGCAGTTCTTC. It codes for CASRMTGGSYNEQFF.